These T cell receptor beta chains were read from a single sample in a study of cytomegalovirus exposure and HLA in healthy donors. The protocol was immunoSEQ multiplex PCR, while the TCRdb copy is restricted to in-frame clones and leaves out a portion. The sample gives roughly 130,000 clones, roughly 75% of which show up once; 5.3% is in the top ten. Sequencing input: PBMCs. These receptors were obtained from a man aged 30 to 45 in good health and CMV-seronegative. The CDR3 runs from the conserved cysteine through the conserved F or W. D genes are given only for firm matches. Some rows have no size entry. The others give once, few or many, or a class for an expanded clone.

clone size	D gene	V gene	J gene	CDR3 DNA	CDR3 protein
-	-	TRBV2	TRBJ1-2	TGTGCCAGCAGTGCGGCCGCGAAAGGAGTTGGCTACACCTTC	CASSAAAKGVGYTF
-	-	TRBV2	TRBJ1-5	TGTGCCAGCAGCCCCGGGACAATACAGCCCCAGCATTTT	CASSPGTIQPQHF
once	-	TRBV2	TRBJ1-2	TGTGCCAGCAGTGAGGCAGACTCCTATGGCTACACCTTC	CASSEADSYGYTF
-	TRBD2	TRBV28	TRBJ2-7	TGTGCCATCAGCGAGCGGGAGCACGAGCAGTACTTC	CAISEREHEQYF
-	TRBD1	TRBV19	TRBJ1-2	TGTGCCAGTAGTACGGACAGGACGGTGTATGGCTACACCTTC	CASSTDRTVYGYTF
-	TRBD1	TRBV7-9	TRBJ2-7	TGTGCCAGCAGCCGACAGGGTCTCTACGAGCAGTACTTC	CASSRQGLYEQYF
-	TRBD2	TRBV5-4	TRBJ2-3	TGTGCCAGCAGCGGGCGAGCGGGAGCGCTGGATACGCAGTATTTT	CASSGRAGALDTQYF
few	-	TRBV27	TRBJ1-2	TGTGCCAGCAAGGGGCCAAGTTATGGCTACACCTTC	CASKGPSYGYTF
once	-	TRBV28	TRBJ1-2	TGTGCCAGCAGTTTATTTGGGGGGGCGATCGGAACTGGCTACACCTTC	CASSLFGGAIGTGYTF
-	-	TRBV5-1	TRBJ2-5	TGCGCCAGCAGCTGGGAGAGACAAGAGACCCAGTACTTC	CASSWERQETQYF
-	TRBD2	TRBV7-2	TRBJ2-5	TGTGCCAGCAGCTTAGGGCTAGCGGGAGGGATGGAGACCCAGTACTTC	CASSLGLAGGMETQYF
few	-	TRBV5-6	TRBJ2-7	TGTGCCAGCAGCTTGGTTCCTTTACCGACTACAAACTACGAGCAGTACTTC	CASSLVPLPTTNYEQYF
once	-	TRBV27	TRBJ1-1	TGTGCCAGCAGCCGGACACTGAACACTGAAGCTTTCTTT	CASSRTLNTEAFF
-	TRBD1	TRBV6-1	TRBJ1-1	TGTGCCAGCAGTGGGGACAGGGGGTATGACACTGAAGCTTTCTTT	CASSGDRGYDTEAFF
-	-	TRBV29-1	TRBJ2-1	TGCAGCGTTGAGGGCAGGCGCTCCTACAATGAGCAGTTCTTC	CSVEGRRSYNEQFF
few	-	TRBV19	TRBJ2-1	TGTGCCAGTAGTATAGTAGGACACTACAATGAGCAGTTCTTC	CASSIVGHYNEQFF
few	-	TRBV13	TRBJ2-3	TGTGCCAGCAGGGAGCGGGGCACAGATACGCAGTATTTT	CASRERGTDTQYF
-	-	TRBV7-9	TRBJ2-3	TGTGCCAGCAGCCAACCGGGCCAGGGACACCCTGCCGTAGGTACGCAGTATTTT	CASSQPGQGHPAVGTQYF
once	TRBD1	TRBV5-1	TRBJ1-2	TGCGCCAGCAGCTCGACAACAGGGGCGAACTATGGCTACACCTTC	CASSSTTGANYGYTF
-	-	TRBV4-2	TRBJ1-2	TGTGCCAGCAGCCAAGAGGTCAGGGGAGGCTACACCTTC	CASSQEVRGGYTF
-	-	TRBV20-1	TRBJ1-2	TGCAGTGCTCTAAGCGGGGCCGGCTACACCTTC	CSALSGAGYTF
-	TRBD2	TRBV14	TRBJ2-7	TGTGCCAGCAGCCTCGGGGGGATCTCCTACGAGCAGTACTTC	CASSLGGISYEQYF
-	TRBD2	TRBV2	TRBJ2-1	TGTGCCAGCAGGCCTACTAGCGGCTTCTCCTACAATGAGCAGTTCTTC	CASRPTSGFSYNEQFF
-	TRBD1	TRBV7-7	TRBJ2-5	TGTGCTAGCAGCTTAGAAATACAGGGGGCGGGAGAGACCCAGTACTTC	CASSLEIQGAGETQYF
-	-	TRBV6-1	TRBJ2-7	TGTGCCAGCAGTGAAAGGGGGACACCTCGAGAGCAGTACTTC	CASSERGTPREQYF
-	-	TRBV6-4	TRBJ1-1	TGTGCCAGCAGTGTGACAGTGAACACTGAAGCTTTCTTT	CASSVTVNTEAFF
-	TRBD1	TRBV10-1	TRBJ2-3	TGCGCCAGCAGTGAGTCGCAGGGGGTGGCCACAGATACGCAGTATTTT	CASSESQGVATDTQYF
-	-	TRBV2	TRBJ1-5	TGTGCCAGCAGTGCTGACCGACAGGGCAATCAGCCCCAGCATTTT	CASSADRQGNQPQHF
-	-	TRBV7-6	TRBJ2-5	TGTGCCAGCAGCTCGTACCAAGAGACCCAGTACTTC	CASSSYQETQYF
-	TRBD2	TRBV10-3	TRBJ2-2	TGTGCCATCAGTTACTCTCGGCGGGGGGCCCTGAACACCGGGGAGCTGTTTTTT	CAISYSRRGALNTGELFF
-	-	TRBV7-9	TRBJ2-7	TGTGCCAGCAGCCCCCGGGCTCTAGCTTCCTACGAGCAGTACTTC	CASSPRALASYEQYF
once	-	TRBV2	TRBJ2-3	TGTGCCTCCGTGGTCGGCAGGGCCACAGATACGCAGTATTTT	CASVVGRATDTQYF
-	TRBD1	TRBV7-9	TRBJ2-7	TGTGCCAGCAGCCCCCGGGACAGGGAACTCTACGAGCAGTACTTC	CASSPRDRELYEQYF
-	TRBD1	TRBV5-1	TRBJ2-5	TGCGCCAGCAGCTCCTACAGGGGACAGTACCAAGAGACCCAGTACTTC	CASSSYRGQYQETQYF
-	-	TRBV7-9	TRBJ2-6	TGTGCCAGCAGTTCACAGCTATTAAGCTCTGGGGCCAACGTCCTGACTTTC	CASSSQLLSSGANVLTF
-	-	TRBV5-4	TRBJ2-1	TGTGCCAGCAGCTCCGTACAGGGAGACCTGAATGAGCAGTTCTTC	CASSSVQGDLNEQFF
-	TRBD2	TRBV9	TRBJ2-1	TGTGCCAGCAGCCCGTACCCAATAGCGGGGTCCTACAATGAGCAGTTCTTC	CASSPYPIAGSYNEQFF
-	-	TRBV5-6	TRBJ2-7	TGTGCCAGCAGCTTGGTAGCGAGCTCCTACGAGCAGTACTTC	CASSLVASSYEQYF
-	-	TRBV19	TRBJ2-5	TGTGCCAGTAGTCTGGGGCGAGAGACCCAGTACTTC	CASSLGRETQYF
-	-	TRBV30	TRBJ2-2	TGTGCCTGGAGTGTACTACGGAACACCGGGGAGCTGTTTTTT	CAWSVLRNTGELFF
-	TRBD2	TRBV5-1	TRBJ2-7	TGCGCCAGCAGCTCGTCCCCTAGCGGGGTGGGTAGCGAGCAGTACTTC	CASSSSPSGVGSEQYF
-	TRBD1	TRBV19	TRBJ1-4	TGTGCCAGTAGTTCCCGACAGGGAGCCGAAAAACTGTTTTTT	CASSSRQGAEKLFF
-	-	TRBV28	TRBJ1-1	TGTGCCAGCACCCGCAGGTCTGAAGCTTTCTTT	CASTRRSEAFF
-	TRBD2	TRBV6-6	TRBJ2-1	TGTGCCAGCAGTTACGGTAGCGGGAGGGACAATGAGCAGTTCTTC	CASSYGSGRDNEQFF
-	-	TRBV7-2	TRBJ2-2	TGTGCCAGCAGCTACTCACGGGCCGGGGAGCTGTTTTTT	CASSYSRAGELFF